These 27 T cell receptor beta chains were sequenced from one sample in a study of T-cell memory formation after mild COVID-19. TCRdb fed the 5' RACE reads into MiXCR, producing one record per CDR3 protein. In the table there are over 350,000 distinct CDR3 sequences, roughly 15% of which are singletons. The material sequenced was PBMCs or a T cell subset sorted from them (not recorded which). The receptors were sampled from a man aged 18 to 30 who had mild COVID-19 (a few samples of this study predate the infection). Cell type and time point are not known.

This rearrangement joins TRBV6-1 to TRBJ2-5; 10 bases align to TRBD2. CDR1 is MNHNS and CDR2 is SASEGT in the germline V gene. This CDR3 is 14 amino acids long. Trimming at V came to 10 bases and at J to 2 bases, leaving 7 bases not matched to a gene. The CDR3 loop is CAIVGLARQETQYF. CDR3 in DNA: TGTGCCATCGTGGGACTAGCGAGACAAGAGACCCAGTACTTC.

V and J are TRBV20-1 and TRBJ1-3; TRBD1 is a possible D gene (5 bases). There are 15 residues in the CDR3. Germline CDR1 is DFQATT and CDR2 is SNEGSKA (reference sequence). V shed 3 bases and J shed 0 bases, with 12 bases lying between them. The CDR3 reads CSARVRDLSGNTIYF. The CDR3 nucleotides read TGCAGTGCTAGGGTCAGGGATCTCTCTGGAAACACCATATATTTT.

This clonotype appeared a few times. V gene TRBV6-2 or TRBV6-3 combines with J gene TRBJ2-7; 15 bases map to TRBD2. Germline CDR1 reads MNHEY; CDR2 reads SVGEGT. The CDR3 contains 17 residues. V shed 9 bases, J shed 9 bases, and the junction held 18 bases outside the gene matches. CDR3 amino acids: CASHPTGTSGGNGWQYV. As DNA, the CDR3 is TGTGCCAGTCACCCCACCGGGACTAGCGGGGGGAACGGGTGGCAGTACGTC.

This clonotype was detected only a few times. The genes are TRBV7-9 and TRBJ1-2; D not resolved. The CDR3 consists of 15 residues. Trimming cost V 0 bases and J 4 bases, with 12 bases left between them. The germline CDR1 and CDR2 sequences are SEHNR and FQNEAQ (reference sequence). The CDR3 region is CASSLAPAGVYGYTF. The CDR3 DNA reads TGTGCCAGCAGCTTAGCGCCTGCTGGGGTCTATGGCTACACCTTC.

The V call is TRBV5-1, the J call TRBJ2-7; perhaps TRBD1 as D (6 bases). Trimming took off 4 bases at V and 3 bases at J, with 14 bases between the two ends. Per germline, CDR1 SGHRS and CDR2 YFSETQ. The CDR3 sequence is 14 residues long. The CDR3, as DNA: TGCGCCAGCAGCCTCCGCCAGGGGAACTACGAGCAGTACTTC. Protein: CASSLRQGNYEQYF.

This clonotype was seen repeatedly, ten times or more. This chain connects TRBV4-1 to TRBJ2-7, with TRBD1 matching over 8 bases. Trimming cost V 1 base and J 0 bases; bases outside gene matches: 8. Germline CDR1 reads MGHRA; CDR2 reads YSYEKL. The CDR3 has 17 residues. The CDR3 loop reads CASSQVGQGPPSYEQYF. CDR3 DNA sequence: TGCGCCAGCAGCCAAGTAGGACAGGGCCCTCCCTCCTACGAGCAGTACTTC.

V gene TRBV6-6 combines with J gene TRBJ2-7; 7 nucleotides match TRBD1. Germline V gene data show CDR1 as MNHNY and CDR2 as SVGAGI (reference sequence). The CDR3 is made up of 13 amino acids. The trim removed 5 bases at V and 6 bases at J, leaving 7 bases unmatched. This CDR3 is CASSNPRQGEQYV. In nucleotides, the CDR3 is TGTGCCAGCAGTAACCCGAGACAGGGCGAGCAGTACGTC.

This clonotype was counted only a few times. The CDR3 sequence is CASSPSRGEQPQHF. CDR3 coding DNA: TGTGCCAGCAGCCCGTCACGGGGGGAACAGCCCCAGCATTTT. This rearrangement joins TRBV7-2 to TRBJ1-5, with a possible D match to TRBD1 (5 bases). The CDR3 consists of 14 residues. Germline values: CDR1 SGHTA, CDR2 FQGNSA. The V gene lost 5 bases and the J gene lost 7 bases, with 15 bases spanning the gap.

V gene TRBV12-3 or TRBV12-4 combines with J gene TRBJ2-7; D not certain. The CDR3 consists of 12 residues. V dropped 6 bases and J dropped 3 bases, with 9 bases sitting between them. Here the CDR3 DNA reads TGTGCCAGCAGCGAACCGGACTACGAGCAGTACTTC. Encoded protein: CASSEPDYEQYF.

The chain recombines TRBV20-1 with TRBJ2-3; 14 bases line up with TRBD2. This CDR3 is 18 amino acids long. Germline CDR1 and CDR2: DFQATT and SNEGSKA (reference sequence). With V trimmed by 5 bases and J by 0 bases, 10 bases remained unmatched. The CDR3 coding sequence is TGCAGTGCTGGGCGGACTAGCGGGGGGCCGCCTAGCACAGATACGCAGTATTTT. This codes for CSAGRTSGGPPSTDTQYF.

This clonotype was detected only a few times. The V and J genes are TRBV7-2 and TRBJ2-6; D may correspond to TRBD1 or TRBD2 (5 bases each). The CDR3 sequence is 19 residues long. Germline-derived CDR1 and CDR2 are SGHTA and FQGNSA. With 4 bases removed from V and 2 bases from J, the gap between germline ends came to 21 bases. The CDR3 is CASSSNRQGESTGANVLTF. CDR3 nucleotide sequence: TGTGCCAGCAGCTCGAACCGCCAGGGAGAGTCGACTGGGGCCAACGTCCTGACTTTC.

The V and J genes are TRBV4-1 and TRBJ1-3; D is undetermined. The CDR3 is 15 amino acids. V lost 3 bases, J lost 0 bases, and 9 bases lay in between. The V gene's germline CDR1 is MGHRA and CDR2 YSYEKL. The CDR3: CASSQINLSGNTIYF. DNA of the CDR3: TGCGCCAGCAGCCAGATAAATCTCTCTGGAAACACCATATATTTT.

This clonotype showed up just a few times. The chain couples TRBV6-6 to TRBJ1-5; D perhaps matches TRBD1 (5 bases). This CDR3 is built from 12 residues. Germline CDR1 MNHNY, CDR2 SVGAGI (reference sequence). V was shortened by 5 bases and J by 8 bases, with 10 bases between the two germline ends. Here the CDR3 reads CASSRDAEPQHF. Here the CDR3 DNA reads TGTGCCAGCAGTCGGGACGCCGAGCCCCAGCATTTT.

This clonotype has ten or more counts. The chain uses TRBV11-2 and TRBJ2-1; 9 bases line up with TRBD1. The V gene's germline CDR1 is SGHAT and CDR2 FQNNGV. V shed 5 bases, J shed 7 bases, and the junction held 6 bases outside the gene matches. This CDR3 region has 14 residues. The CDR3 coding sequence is TGTGCCAGCAGCCCGGCCGGGACAGGGAATGAGCAGTTCTTC. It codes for CASSPAGTGNEQFF.

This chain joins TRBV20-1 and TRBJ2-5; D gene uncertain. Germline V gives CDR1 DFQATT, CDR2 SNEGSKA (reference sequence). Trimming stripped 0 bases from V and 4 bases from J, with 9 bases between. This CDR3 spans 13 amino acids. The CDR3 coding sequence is TGCAGTGCTAGAGATCGGGCGTCAGAGACCCAGTACTTC. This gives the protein CSARDRASETQYF.

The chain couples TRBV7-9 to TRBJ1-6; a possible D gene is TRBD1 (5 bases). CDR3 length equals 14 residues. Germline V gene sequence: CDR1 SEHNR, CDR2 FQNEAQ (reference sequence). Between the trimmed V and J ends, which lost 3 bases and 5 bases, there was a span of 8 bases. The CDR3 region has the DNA TGTGCCAGCAGCTTTGGGGCAGATAATTCACCCCTCCACTTT. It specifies CASSFGADNSPLHF.

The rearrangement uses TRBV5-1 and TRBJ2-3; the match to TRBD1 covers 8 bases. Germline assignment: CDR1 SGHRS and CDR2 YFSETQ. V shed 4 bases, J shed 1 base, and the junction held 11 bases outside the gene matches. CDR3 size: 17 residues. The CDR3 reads CASSVLRTGSGTDTQYF. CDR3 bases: TGCGCCAGCAGCGTCCTGCGGACAGGGTCGGGCACAGATACGCAGTATTTT.

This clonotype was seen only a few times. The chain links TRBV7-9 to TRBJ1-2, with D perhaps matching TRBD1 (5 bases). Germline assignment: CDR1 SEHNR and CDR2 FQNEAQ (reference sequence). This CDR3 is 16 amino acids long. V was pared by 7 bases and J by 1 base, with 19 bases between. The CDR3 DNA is TGTGCCAGCATCCGTTGGGGGACTTCAAATAACTATGGCTACACCTTC. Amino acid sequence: CASIRWGTSNNYGYTF.

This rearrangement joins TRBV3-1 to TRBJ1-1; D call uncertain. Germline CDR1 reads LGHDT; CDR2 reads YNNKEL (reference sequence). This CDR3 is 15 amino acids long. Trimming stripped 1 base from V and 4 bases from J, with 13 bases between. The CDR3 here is CASSQASGGITEAFF. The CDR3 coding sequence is TGTGCCAGCAGCCAAGCGTCGGGTGGGATCACTGAAGCTTTCTTT.

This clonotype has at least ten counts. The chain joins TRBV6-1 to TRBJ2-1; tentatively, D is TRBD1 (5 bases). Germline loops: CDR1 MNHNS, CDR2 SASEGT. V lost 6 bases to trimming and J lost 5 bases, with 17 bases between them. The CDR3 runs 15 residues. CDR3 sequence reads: CASRYLGQVHNEQFF. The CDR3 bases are TGTGCCAGCAGGTACCTGGGGCAGGTCCACAATGAGCAGTTCTTC.

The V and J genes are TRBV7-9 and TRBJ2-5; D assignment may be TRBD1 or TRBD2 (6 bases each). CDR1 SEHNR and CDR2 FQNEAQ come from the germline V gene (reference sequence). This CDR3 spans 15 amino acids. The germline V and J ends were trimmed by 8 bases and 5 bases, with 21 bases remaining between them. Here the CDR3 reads CASGTGEGGQETQYF. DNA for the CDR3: TGTGCCAGCGGAACCGGCGAGGGGGGCCAGGAGACCCAGTACTTC.

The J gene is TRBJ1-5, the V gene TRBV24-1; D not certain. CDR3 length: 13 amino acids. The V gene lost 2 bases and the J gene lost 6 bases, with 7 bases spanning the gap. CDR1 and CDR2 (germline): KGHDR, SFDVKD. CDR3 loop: CATSDYSPQPQHF. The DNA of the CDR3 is TGTGCCACCAGTGATTATTCCCCTCAGCCCCAGCATTTT.

The CDR3 sequence is CASSPLDPKTQYF. The DNA of the CDR3 is TGCGCCAGCAGTCCCTTGGACCCGAAGACCCAGTACTTC. The chain joins TRBV4-1 to TRBJ2-5; D is ambiguous. The CDR3 spans 13 residues. Per the germline V gene, CDR1 is MGHRA and CDR2 is YSYEKL. The V end lost 6 bases, the J end lost 6 bases, and 14 bases lay between the germline ends.

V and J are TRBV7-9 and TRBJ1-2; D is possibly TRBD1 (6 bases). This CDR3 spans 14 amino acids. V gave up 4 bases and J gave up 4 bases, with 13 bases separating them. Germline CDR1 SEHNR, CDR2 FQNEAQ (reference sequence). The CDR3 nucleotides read TGTGCCAGCAGCTCCCGGACAGCGGGCTATGGCTACACCTTC. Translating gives CASSSRTAGYGYTF.

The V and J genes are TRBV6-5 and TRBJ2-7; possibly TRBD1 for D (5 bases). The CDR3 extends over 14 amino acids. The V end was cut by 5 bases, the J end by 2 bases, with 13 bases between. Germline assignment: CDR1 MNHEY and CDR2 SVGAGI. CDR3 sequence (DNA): TGTGCCAGCAGTCGCTCCTTGACAGCCTACGAGCAGTACGTC. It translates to CASSRSLTAYEQYV.

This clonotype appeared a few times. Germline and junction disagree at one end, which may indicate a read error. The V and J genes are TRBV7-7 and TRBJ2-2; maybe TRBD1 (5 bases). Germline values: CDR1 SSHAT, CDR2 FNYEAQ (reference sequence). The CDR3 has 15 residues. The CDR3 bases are TGTGCTAGCAGCTCGGTAGCAGGGCACACCGGGGAGCTGTTTTTT. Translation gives CASSSVAGHTGELFF.

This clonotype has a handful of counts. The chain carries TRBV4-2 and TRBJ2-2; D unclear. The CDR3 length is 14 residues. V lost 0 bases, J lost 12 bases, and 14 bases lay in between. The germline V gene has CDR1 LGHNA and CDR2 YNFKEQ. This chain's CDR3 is CASSQDYRPDKLFF. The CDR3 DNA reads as TGTGCCAGCAGCCAAGATTACCGCCCCGACAAGCTGTTTTTT.